This T cell receptor (beta chain) was recorded in a study of cytomegalovirus exposure and HLA in healthy donors. Study outcomes and limitations: It was shown in a later analysis that HLA-associated TCR beta chains were more clonally expanded than other, equally common chains. Cytomegalovirus-associated TCR beta chains were listed, numbering over 150. Reports state that TCR beta sequences accurately predicted most subjects' HLA-A and HLA-B alleles.

The PCR employed 60 Vbeta primers together with 13 Jbeta primers. Sequencing used immunoSEQ multiplex PCR; TCRdb keeps in-frame clones, though not all of them. Of approximately 300,000 clones listed, around four fifths are singletons. The V segment lost 0 bases and the J segment 3 bases; nucleotides outside the gene matches: 0. This CDR3 contains 15 residues. Germline CDR1 and CDR2: SEHNR and FQNEAQ (reference sequence). Worth noting for this clone: The antigen remains unidentified.

The chain carries TRBV7-9 and TRBJ1-1; 11 nucleotides agree with TRBD1. The sample was PBMCs. This sequence originates from a woman between 40 and 50 years old in good health and CMV-seropositive. CDR3 region: CASSLAGQGDTEAFF. The CDR3 DNA follows: TGTGCCAGCAGCTTAGCGGGACAGGGGGACACTGAAGCTTTCTTT.